Listed here is a single T cell receptor (beta chain). Its antigen is undetermined. These data come from a study of vaccination effects on CD4 cells after COVID-19. Clones were sequenced by immunoSEQ multiplex PCR, and TCRdb holds only the in-frame ones, with some missing. The sample has tens of thousands of clones; 74% are singletons. Points from the study as a whole: Marked clonal contraction was seen late after vaccination (in both infection- and vaccine-induced clones).

After expansion with viral peptide pools in the ViraFEST assay, antigen-specific CD4+ T cells were sequenced. Cultured cells yielded isolated CD4+ T cells after roughly 11 days. As their vaccination, participants received two doses of either BNT162b2 or mRNA-1273. The authors exchanged half the medium for IL-2 medium on days 3 and 7. CDR1 is LGHDT, CDR2 YNNKEL, per germline (reference sequence). The CDR3 covers 12 residues. The ends were cut back, 1 base at V and 12 bases at J, with 7 bases in the middle. The chain combines TRBV3-1 (or the pseudogene TRBV3-2) with TRBJ1-6; the D is unclear. The TCR comes from a human donor who received a COVID-19 vaccine. This specimen was CD4+ T cells from PBMCs cultured with HCoV-229E spike peptides, taken after COVID-19 vaccination. The CDR3: CASSQGLGPLHF. CDR3 DNA: TGTGCCAGCAGCCAAGGGCTCGGACCCCTCCACTTT.